The 2 T cell receptor beta chains below all came from one sample that was sequenced in a study of T-cell memory formation after mild COVID-19. MiXCR, applied by TCRdb to the 5' RACE reads, yields one record per CDR3 protein. The sample contains a few hundred thousand distinct CDR3 sequences, approximately 16% of which appear only once. The sample comprised PBMCs or a T cell subset sorted from them (not recorded which). The receptors here all came from a young man who had mild COVID-19 (a few samples of this study predate the infection). Cell type and time point are not known.

The J gene is TRBJ2-1, the V gene TRBV28; no definite D call. This CDR3 has 10 residues. V was trimmed by 5 bases and J by 13 bases, leaving 9 bases between them. Germline V CDR1 and CDR2: MDHEN, SYDVKM. The CDR3 is CASSRSYQFF. DNA for the CDR3: TGTGCCAGCAGTCGCAGTTATCAGTTCTTC.

This clonotype has a handful of counts. The chain's CDR3 is CSAKVRAYNSPLHF. The CDR3 DNA reads as TGCAGTGCCAAAGTGCGGGCTTATAATTCACCCCTCCACTTT. The chain links TRBV20-1 to TRBJ1-6, with D hard to call. This CDR3 contains 14 residues. Germline V lookup: CDR1 DFQATT, CDR2 SNEGSKA (reference sequence). The V end was cut by 6 bases, the J end by 4 bases, with 13 bases between.